This record concerns one TCR beta chain sequence. What it recognizes is unknown. TCR beta CDR3 region amplification was performed from RNA transcripts. The TCR CDR3 was amplified in a first-round RT-PCR using the HTBI primer set. MiXCR, run by TCRdb on the multiplex PCR reads, gives a single entry per CDR3 protein. The sample lists 600,000 to 700,000 distinct CDR3 sequences; around 15% were seen once. This record belongs to a study of T cells in Graves' hyperthyroidism and ophthalmopathy. Broader study findings: Ophthalmopathy was predicted by the model a median of roughly 6.6 months ahead of onset.

CDR1 and CDR2 from the germline V gene are SQVTM and ANQGSEA. With 7 bases removed from V and 2 bases from J, the gap between germline ends came to 20 bases. The CDR3 loop spans 15 amino acids. The sequence was collected from a woman in her 40s with Graves' ophthalmopathy. Sample: blood. V is TRBV29-1 and J is TRBJ1-2, with D uncertain. The CDR3 protein is CSAATRLSGNYGYTF. As DNA, the CDR3 is TGCAGCGCCGCCACCAGGCTGTCGGGCAACTATGGCTACACCTTC.